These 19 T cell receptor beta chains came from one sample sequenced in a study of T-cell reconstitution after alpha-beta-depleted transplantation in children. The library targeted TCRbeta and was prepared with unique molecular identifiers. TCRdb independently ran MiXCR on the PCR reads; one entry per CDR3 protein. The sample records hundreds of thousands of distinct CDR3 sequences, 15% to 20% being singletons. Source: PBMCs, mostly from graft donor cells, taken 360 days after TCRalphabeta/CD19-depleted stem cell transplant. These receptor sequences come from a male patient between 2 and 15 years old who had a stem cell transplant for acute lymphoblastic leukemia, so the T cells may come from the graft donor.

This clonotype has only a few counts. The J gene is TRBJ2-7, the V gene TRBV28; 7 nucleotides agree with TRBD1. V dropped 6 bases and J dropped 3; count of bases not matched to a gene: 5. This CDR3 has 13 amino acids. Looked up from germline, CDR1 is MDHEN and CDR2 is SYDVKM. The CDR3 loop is CASSGDRSYEQYF. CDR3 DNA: TGTGCCAGCAGCGGGGACAGAAGCTACGAGCAGTACTTC.

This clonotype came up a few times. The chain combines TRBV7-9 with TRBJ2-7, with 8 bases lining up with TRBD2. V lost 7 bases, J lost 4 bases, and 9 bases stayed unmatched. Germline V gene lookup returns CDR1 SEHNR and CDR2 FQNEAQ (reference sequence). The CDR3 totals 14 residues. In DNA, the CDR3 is TGTGCCAGCACCCTACCGGGACTAGGGTACGAGCAGTACTTC. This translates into CASTLPGLGYEQYF.

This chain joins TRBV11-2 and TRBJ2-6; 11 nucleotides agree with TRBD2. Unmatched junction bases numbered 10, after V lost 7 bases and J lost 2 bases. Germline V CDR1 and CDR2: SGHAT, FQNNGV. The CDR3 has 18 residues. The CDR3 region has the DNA TGTGCCAGCACCCGACTAGCGGGGCTCTCAGCTGGGGCCAACGTCCTGACTTTC. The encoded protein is CASTRLAGLSAGANVLTF. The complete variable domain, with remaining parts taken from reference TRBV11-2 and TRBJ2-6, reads EAGVAQSPRYKIIEKRQSVAFWCNPISGHATLYWYQQILGQGPKLLIQFQNNGVVDDSQLPKDRFSAERLKGVDSTLKIQPAKLEDSAVYLCASTRLAGLSAGANVLTFGAGSRLTVL.

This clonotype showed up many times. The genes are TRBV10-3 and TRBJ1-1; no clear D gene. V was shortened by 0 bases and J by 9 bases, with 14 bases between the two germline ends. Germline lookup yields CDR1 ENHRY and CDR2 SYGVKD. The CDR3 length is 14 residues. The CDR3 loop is CAISESLTVVKAFF. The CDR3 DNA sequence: TGTGCCATCAGTGAGTCGCTGACGGTTGTGAAAGCTTTCTTT.

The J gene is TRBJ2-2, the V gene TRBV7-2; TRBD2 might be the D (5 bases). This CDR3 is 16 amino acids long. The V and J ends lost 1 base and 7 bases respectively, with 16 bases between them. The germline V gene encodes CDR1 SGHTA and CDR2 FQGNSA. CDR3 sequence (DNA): TGTGCCAGCAGCTTAGGGCAGAGGGTTCAAAGCGGGGAGCTGTTTTTT. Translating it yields CASSLGQRVQSGELFF.

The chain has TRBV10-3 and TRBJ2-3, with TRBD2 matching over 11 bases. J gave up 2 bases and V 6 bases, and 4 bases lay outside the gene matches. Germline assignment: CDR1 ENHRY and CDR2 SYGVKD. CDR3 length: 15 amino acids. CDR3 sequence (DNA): TGTGCCATCAGAGTAGCGGGAGGGTACACAGATACGCAGTATTTT. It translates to CAIRVAGGYTDTQYF.

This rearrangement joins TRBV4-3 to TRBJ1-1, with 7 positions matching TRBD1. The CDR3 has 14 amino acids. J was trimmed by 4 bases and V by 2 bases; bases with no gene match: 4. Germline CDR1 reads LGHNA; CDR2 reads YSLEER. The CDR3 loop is CASSQLRQGTEAFF. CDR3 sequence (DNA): TGCGCCAGCAGCCAACTAAGACAGGGCACTGAAGCTTTCTTT.

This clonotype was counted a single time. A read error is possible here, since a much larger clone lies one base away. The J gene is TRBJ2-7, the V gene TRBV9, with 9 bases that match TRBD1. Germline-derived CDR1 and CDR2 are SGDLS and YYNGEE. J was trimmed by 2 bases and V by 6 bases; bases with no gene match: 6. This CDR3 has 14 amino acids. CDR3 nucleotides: TGTGCCAGCATCGAGGGACAGGGCCCCTACGAGCAGTACTTC. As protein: CASIEGQGPYEQYF.

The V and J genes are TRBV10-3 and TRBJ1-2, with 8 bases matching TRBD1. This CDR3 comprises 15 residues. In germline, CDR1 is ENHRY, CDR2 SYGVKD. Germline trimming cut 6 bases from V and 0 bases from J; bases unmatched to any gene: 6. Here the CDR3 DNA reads TGTGCCATCAGCGGGGGACAGGATGCTAACTATGGCTACACCTTC. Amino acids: CAISGGQDANYGYTF.

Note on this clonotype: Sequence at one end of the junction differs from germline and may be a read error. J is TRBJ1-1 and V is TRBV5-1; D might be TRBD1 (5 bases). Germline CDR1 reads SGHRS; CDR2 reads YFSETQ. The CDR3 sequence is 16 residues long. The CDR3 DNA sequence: TGCGCCAGCGGCTTGGGGACGCCCGGATGGAGCACTGAAGCTTTCTTT. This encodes CASGLGTPGWSTEAFF.

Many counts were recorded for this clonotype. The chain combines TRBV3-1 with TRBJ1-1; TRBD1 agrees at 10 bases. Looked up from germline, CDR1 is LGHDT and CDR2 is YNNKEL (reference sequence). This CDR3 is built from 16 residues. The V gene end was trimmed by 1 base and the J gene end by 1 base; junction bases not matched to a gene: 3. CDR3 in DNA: TGTGCCAGCAGCCAAGTTGGGACAGGGGAGAACACTGAAGCTTTCTTT. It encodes CASSQVGTGENTEAFF.

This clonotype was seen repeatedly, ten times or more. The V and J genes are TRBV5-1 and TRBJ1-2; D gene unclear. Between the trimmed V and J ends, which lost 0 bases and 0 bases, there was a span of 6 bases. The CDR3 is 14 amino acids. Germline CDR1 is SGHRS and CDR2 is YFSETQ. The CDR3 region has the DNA TGCGCCAGCAGCTTGGGCGGTTCTAACTATGGCTACACCTTC. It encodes CASSLGGSNYGYTF.

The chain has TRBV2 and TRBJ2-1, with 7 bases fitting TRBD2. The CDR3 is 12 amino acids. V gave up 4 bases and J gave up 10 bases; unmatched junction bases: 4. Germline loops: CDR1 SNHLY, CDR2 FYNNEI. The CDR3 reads CASSVASGEQFF. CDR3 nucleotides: TGTGCCAGCAGTGTCGCTAGCGGCGAGCAGTTCTTC.

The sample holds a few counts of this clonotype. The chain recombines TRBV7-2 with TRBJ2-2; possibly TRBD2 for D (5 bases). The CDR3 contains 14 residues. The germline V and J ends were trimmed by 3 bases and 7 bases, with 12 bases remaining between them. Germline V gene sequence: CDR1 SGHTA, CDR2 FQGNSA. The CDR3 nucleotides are TGTGCCAGCAGCTTTCTAGCTAATAACGGGGAGCTGTTTTTT. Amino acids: CASSFLANNGELFF. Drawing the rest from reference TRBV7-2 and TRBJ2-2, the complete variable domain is GAGVSQSPSNKVTEKGKDVELRCDPISGHTALYWYRQSLGQGLEFLIYFQGNSAPDKSGLPSDRFSAERTGGSVSTLTIQRTQQEDSAVYLCASSFLANNGELFFGEGSRLTVL.

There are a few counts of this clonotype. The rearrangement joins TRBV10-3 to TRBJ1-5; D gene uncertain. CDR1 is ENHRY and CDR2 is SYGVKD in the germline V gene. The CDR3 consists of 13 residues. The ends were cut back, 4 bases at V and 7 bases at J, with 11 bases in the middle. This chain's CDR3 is CAISVLDGQPQHF. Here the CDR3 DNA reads TGTGCCATCAGTGTCTTAGACGGCCAGCCCCAGCATTTT.

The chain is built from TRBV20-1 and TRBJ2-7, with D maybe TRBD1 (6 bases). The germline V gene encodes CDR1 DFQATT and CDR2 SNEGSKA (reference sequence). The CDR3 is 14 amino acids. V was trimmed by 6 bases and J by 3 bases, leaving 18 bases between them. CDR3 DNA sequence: TGCAGTGCAATAACAGGGTACAGTATCTACGAGCAGTACTTC. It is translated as CSAITGYSIYEQYF.

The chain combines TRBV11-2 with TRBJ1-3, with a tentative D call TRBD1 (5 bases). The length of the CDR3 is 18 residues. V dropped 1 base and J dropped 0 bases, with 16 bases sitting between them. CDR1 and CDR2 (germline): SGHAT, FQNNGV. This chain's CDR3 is CASSLGDSGPLSGNTIYF. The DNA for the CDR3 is TGTGCCAGCAGCTTAGGGGATTCGGGACCGCTCTCTGGAAACACCATATATTTT.

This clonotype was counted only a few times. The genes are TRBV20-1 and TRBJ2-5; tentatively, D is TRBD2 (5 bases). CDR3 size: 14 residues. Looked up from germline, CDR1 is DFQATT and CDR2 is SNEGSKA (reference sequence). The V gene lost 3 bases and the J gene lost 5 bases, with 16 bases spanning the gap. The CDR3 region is CSARSILVVETQYF. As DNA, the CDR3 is TGCAGTGCTAGGTCTATACTAGTGGTGGAGACCCAGTACTTC.

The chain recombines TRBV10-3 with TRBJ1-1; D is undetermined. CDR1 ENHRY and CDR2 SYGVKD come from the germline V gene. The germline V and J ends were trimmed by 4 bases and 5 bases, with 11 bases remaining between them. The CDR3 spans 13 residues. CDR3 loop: CAISGDRETEAFF. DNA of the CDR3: TGTGCCATCAGTGGGGATCGAGAGACTGAAGCTTTCTTT.